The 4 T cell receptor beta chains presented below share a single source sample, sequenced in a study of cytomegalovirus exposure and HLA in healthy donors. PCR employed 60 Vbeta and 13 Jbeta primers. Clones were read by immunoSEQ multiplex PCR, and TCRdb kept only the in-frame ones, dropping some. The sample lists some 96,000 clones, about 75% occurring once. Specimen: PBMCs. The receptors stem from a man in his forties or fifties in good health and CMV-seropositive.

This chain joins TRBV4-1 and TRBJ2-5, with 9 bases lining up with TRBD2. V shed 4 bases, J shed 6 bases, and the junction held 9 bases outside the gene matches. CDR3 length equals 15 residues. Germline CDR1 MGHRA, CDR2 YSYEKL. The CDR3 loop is CASSRLADNQKTQYF. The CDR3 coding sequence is TGCGCCAGCAGCCGACTAGCGGACAATCAAAAGACCCAGTACTTC.

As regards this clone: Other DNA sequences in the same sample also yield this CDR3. CDR3 loop: CASSLAESTDTQYF. The CDR3 DNA is TGCGCCAGCAGCTTGGCCGAGTCCACAGATACGCAGTATTTT. The rearrangement links TRBV5-1 to TRBJ2-3; D is ambiguous. V lost 0 bases to trimming and J lost 2 bases, with 7 bases between them. The CDR3 contains 14 residues. The germline CDR1 and CDR2 sequences are SGHRS and YFSETQ.

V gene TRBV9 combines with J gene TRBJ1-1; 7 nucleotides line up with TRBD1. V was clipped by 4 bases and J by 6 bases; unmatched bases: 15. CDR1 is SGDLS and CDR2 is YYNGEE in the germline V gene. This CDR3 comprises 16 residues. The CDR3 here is CASSPRDRAGGAEAFF. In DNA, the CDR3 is TGTGCCAGCAGCCCCCGAGACAGGGCGGGTGGGGCTGAAGCTTTCTTT.

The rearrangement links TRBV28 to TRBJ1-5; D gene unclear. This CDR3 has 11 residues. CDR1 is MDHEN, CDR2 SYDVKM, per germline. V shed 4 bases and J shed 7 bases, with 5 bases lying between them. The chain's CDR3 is CASSSQQPQHF. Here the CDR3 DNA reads TGTGCCAGCAGTTCCCAACAGCCCCAGCATTTT.